The rows below give T cell receptor beta chains drawn from one sample of a study of molecular identifiers for immune sequencing clone quantification. TCRdb used MiXCR to reprocess the PCR reads, holding one entry per CDR3 protein. In the table there are nearly 650,000 distinct CDR3 sequences, approximately 24% of which are singletons. The specimen sequenced was naive CD8+ T cells from blood, with Jurkat cell RNA spiked in. The receptors were gathered from a human donor in good health. Some libraries in this study had Jurkat cell RNA spiked in. CDR3s include the opening cysteine and the closing phenylalanine or tryptophan. The order of the fields is J gene, V gene, CDR3 length, clone size, D gene, CDR3 DNA, CDR3 protein. The D gene is left open where the match is weak. Some rows have no size entry. The others give once, few or many, or a class for an expanded clone.

TRBJ2-1	TRBV30	15	many	TRBD2	TGTGCCTGGTCGATAGCGGGAGCATCCTACAATGAGCAGTTCTTC	CAWSIAGASYNEQFF
TRBJ1-4	TRBV7-9	12	many	-	TGTGCCAGCAGCACAGGGTATGAAAAACTGTTTTTT	CASSTGYEKLFF
TRBJ2-7	TRBV20-1	15	-	TRBD1	TGCAGTGCTAGAGATTTGGAAACAGGGGATCACGAGCAGTACTTC	CSARDLETGDHEQYF
TRBJ1-5	TRBV27	13	-	-	TGTGCCACCCCCCCCCGGGGGCTTCCGCCCCAGCATTTT	CATPPRGLPPQHF
TRBJ2-1	TRBV24-1	13	many	-	TGTGCCACCACCCCCCGGGGAGTGGATGAGCAGTTCTTC	CATTPRGVDEQFF
TRBJ2-7	TRBV7-6	11	-	-	TGTGCCAGCACAGACAGAGGCGAGCAGTACTTC	CASTDRGEQYF
TRBJ2-2	TRBV9	16	many	-	TGTGCCAGCAGCGTAGAAAGGACACGGAACACCGGGGAGCTGTTTTTT	CASSVERTRNTGELFF
TRBJ2-2	TRBV5-1	16	many	TRBD1	TGCGCCAGCAGCCATGACAGGGGACCGAACACCGGGGAGCTGTTTTTT	CASSHDRGPNTGELFF
TRBJ2-7	TRBV4-2	14	-	TRBD1	TGTGCCAGCAGCCCCGGGACAGGGGTTAGCGAGCAGTACTTC	CASSPGTGVSEQYF
TRBJ1-4	TRBV7-9	14	few	TRBD1	TGTGCCAGCAGCGAAGGGACAGGGAGCGAAAAACTGTTTTTT	CASSEGTGSEKLFF
TRBJ2-3	TRBV13	13	many	TRBD2	TGTGCCAGCAAAGTAGCGGGGGAGGATACGCAGTATTTT	CASKVAGEDTQYF
TRBJ2-7	TRBV29-1	11	-	-	TGCTGCGTTTATCTGGGCTACGAGCAGTACTTC	CCVYLGYEQYF
TRBJ2-1	TRBV4-3	16	many	-	TGCGCCAGCAGCCAAGACCCGGGGCCCTCCTACAATGAGCAGTTCTTC	CASSQDPGPSYNEQFF
TRBJ2-7	TRBV18	14	many	TRBD1	TGTGCCAGCTCACCACCGGGACAGGGGTCCGAGCAGTACTTC	CASSPPGQGSEQYF
TRBJ2-7	TRBV7-2	13	many	-	TGTGCCAGCAGCTTTGGGGGGTCCTACGAGCAGTACTTC	CASSFGGSYEQYF
TRBJ2-1	TRBV29-1	11	many	-	TGCAGCGTTGATTCCGCTTATGAGCAGTTCTTC	CSVDSAYEQFF
TRBJ2-4	TRBV27	15	-	-	TGTGCCAGCAGTGCCCCGGACGTAGCCAAAAACATTCAGTACTTC	CASSAPDVAKNIQYF
TRBJ1-1	TRBV19	14	many	-	TGTGCCAGTAGACAAGGGTGGCCGAGCACTGAAGCTTTCTTT	CASRQGWPSTEAFF
TRBJ2-1	TRBV4-3	17	many	-	TGCGCCAGCAGCCAAGAAGGTGGTACTAGCCGTTACAATGAGCAGTTCTTC	CASSQEGGTSRYNEQFF
TRBJ1-5	TRBV12-3/TRBV12-4	12	many	-	TGTGCCAGCAGCCGAATGGATCAGCCCCAGCATTTT	CASSRMDQPQHF
TRBJ2-1	TRBV19	16	-	TRBD2	TGTGCCACCTCGGCGACTAGCGGGGGGGCATACAATGAGCAGTTCTTC	CATSATSGGAYNEQFF
TRBJ2-1	TRBV6-2/TRBV6-3	16	-	TRBD1	TGTGCCAGCAGAAAAGGGACAGAAAGCTCCTACAATGAGCAGTTCTTC	CASRKGTESSYNEQFF
TRBJ1-5	TRBV19	13	few	-	TGTGCCAGTAGTATAGGGAGCAATCGGCCCCAGCATTTT	CASSIGSNRPQHF
TRBJ2-1	TRBV29-1	15	few	TRBD2	TGCAGCGTCCTAGGGACTAGCGGGGGATACAATGAGCAGTTCTTC	CSVLGTSGGYNEQFF
TRBJ2-7	TRBV27	13	few	-	TGTGCCAGCAGTTTTTCCTCCCACTACGAGCAGTACTTC	CASSFSSHYEQYF
TRBJ1-1	TRBV12-3/TRBV12-4	12	-	-	TGTGCCAGCAGTTCCCGGGGGCTTGAAGCTTTCTTT	CASSSRGLEAFF
TRBJ1-5	TRBV4-3	13	-	-	TGCGCCAGCGGCCTAGACAGCAATCAGCCCCAGCATTTT	CASGLDSNQPQHF
TRBJ2-2	TRBV6-5	13	once	TRBD1	TGTGCCAGCACGGGACAGCATGACGGGGAGCTGTTTTTT	CASTGQHDGELFF
TRBJ2-2	TRBV6-2/TRBV6-3	14	many	TRBD1	TGTGCCAGCAGAACAGGGGTGAACACCGGGGAGCTGTTTTTT	CASRTGVNTGELFF
TRBJ2-7	TRBV19	13	-	-	TGTGCCAGTAGTATAGAGATCTACTACGAGCAGTACTTC	CASSIEIYYEQYF
TRBJ1-2	TRBV5-4	14	many	-	TGTGCCAGCAGGTCGTTCGACTCCAACTATGGCTACACCTTC	CASRSFDSNYGYTF
TRBJ2-5	TRBV5-4	15	-	-	TGTGCCAGCAGCTTGGCCCGCAGGGGTCAAGAGACCCAGTACTTC	CASSLARRGQETQYF
TRBJ2-7	TRBV9	14	-	TRBD1	TGTGCCAGCAGCGTATTGGACAGGGTGGGCGAGCAGTACTTC	CASSVLDRVGEQYF
TRBJ1-1	TRBV7-2	14	few	-	TGTGCCAGCAGCTTTGGGCCCCGGGGCGCTGAAGCTTTCTTT	CASSFGPRGAEAFF
TRBJ2-1	TRBV29-1	12	few	-	TGCAGCGGTTCGCCTGAGGAGAATGAGCAGTTCTTC	CSGSPEENEQFF
TRBJ2-7	TRBV4-1	17	-	-	TGCGCCAGCCGCCCTATACCCGCCGGGCCACCGACCTACGAGCAGTACTTC	CASRPIPAGPPTYEQYF
TRBJ2-7	TRBV19	15	few	-	TGTGCCAGTAGTATTGTGTCTTCCGGAGCTATGGAGCAGTACTTC	CASSIVSSGAMEQYF
TRBJ2-3	TRBV21-1	22	many	-	TGTGCCAGCAGCAAAGTTTCCTTACCCCCGGGAGGAAGCCAGGGGTACACAGATACGCAGTATTTT	CASSKVSLPPGGSQGYTDTQYF
TRBJ1-3	TRBV29-1	14	many	TRBD1	TGCAGCGTTGGGGGACAGGGGAATGGAAACACCATATATTTT	CSVGGQGNGNTIYF
TRBJ1-1	TRBV19	13	-	-	TGTGCCAGTAGCCCTTACTGGGGCACTGAAGCTTTCTTT	CASSPYWGTEAFF
TRBJ2-3	TRBV12-3/TRBV12-4	15	many	-	TGTGCCAGCAGTCAGCTAGAGGGAAGCACAGATACGCAGTATTTT	CASSQLEGSTDTQYF